This T cell receptor beta chain was recovered during a study of shared clonotypes between healthy human individuals. General study points: Investigators collected only blood, and repertoires in tissues likely differ.

The J segment lost 4 bases and the V segment lost 2 bases, leaving 6 bases of the junction unmatched. The CDR3 sequence is 15 residues long. Germline-derived CDR1 and CDR2 are GTSNPN and SVGIG (reference sequence). HIV-negative, healthy adults without recent acute infections or vaccinations were the donors. Notes on this clone: The antigen is unknown.

Sequenced by immunoSEQ multiplex PCR; TCRdb stores in-frame clones only, minus some. The table lists approximately 500,000 clones, 65% to 85% of them singletons. The clonotype was recovered from a middle-aged woman in good health. Some clones in this sample may be carry-over from other donors' samples. The chain has TRBV30 and TRBJ2-3; TRBD2 aligns across 10 bases. Input material: PBMCs. The CDR3 bases are TGTGCCTGGAGTCCCGGGACTAGCGAAGCAGATACGCAGTATTTT. As protein: CAWSPGTSEADTQYF.